The clone carrying this T cell receptor (beta chain) showed up just a few times. Its cognate antigen is unknown. The data were obtained in a study of identical twins. Study-level results: Memory repertoires lacked the insertion deficit that abundant cord blood beta clonotypes showed. Among beta out-of-frame sequences, excess sharing between twins appeared weaker.

The CDR3 covers 15 residues. V trimming: 8 bases; J trimming: 6 bases; junction bases outside the gene matches: 9. Germline assignment: CDR1 MNHEY and CDR2 SMNVEV (reference sequence). TCRdb itself ran the 5' RACE reads through MiXCR, one entry per CDR3 protein. The table shows around 280,000 distinct CDR3 sequences, with under 9.5% occurring only once. These data were also filed under a second study, of yellow fever vaccine responses in identical twins.

The sequence came from a woman between 18 and 29 years old in good health. This chain uses TRBV27 with TRBJ2-1; TRBD2 aligns across 11 bases. The sample taken for sequencing was memory (CD45RO+) T cells sorted from blood. CDR3 loop: CASLLRLAGGNEQFF. CDR3 nucleotides: TGTGCCAGCCTCCTCCGGCTAGCGGGGGGCAATGAGCAGTTCTTC.